This paragraph covers one T cell receptor (beta chain) sequence. Its antigen remains unknown. Healthy and HIV-negative, the adult donors had no recent acute infections or vaccinations. Original processing methods: ImmunoSEQ junction-only sequences lacked quality scores, so their filtering differed. The table came from immunoSEQ multiplex PCR; TCRdb's copy has only in-frame clones and leaves some out. That table gives V, J and clone size, and the DNA gave D and trimming. The top ten clones hold around 0.15% of a sample with about 2,500,000 clones, approximately 90% of them seen once. The ends lost 7 bases at V and 3 bases at J; junction bases unmatched: 8. Germline V gene sequence: CDR1 LGHNT, CDR2 FRNRAP. The CDR3 consists of 15 residues. This entry belongs to a study of shared clonotypes between healthy human individuals. Overall study results and limits: Depth was large, yet rarefaction showed that sorted-subset sequencing was incomplete. Clonotypes which were not shared had lower generation probabilities than clonotypes that all four donors shared.

The receptor was isolated from a young man in good health. The sequencing input was naive CD4+ T cells sorted from blood. Subset of the sample: CD45RA+ positively selected. J is TRBJ2-7 and V is TRBV12-5; 11 nucleotides align to TRBD1. CDR3 nucleotides: TGTGCTAGTGTCAATCCGGGACAGGGGGACTACGAGCAGTACTTC. It is translated as CASVNPGQGDYEQYF.